This entry is about one T cell receptor (beta chain). Its antigen is still unknown. Here immunoSEQ multiplex PCR was the method, and the copy in TCRdb shows in-frame clones only, minus some. The table has fewer than 35,000 clones, 70% seen once. This entry belongs to a study of vaccination effects on CD4 cells after COVID-19. Isolating CD4+ T cells followed approximately 11 days of culture. People in the vaccine group had not been infected with SARS-CoV-2 before, and their nucleocapsid antibodies were negative. Half-medium changes using IL-2 medium occurred on days 3 and 7. This TCR was sampled from a human donor who received a COVID-19 vaccine. The sample was CD4+ T cells from PBMCs cultured without peptide, taken before COVID-19 vaccination.

The CDR3 DNA is TGTGCCAGCTCACCATCGGGTGGACTAGAGACCCAGTACTTC. Residues: CASSPSGGLETQYF. The J gene is TRBJ2-5, the V gene TRBV18; tentatively, D is TRBD2 (5 bases). Germline V gene sequence: CDR1 KGHSH, CDR2 LQKENI. V was clipped by 2 bases and J by 4 bases, with 11 bases between them. The CDR3 contains 14 residues.